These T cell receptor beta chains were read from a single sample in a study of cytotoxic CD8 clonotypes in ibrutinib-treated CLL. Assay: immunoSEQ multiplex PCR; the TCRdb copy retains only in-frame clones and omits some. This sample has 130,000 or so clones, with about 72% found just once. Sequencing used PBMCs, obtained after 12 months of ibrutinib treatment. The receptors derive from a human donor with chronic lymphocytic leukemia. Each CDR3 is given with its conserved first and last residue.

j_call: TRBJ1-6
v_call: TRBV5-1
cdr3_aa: CASSLGQTNSPLHF

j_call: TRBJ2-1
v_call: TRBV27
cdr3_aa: CASSLLWTSGRAVFF

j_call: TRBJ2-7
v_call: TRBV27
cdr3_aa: CASSLWAGEYEQYF

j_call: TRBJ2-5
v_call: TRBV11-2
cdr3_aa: CASSPAGQETQYF

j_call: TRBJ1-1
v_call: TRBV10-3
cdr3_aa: CAISDGLNTEAFF

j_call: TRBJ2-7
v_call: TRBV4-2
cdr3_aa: CASSQASGSSYEQYF

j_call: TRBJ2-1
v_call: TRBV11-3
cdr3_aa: CASSLSGTREGRSYNEQFF

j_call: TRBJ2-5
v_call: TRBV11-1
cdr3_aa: CASSLGRQETQYF

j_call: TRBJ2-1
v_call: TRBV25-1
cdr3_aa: CASSSGSGTGGYNEQFF

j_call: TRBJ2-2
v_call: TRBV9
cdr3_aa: CASTQTGELFF

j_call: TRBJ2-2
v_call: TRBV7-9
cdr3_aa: CASSTGTGISGELFF

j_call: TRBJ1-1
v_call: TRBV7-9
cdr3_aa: CASSLGLAEAFF

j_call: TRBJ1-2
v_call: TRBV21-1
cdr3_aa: CASSKGMDYGYTF

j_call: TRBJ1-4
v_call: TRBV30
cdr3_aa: CAWSPPRGGGREKLFF

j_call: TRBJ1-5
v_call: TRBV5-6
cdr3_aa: CASSLGTGGYQPQHF